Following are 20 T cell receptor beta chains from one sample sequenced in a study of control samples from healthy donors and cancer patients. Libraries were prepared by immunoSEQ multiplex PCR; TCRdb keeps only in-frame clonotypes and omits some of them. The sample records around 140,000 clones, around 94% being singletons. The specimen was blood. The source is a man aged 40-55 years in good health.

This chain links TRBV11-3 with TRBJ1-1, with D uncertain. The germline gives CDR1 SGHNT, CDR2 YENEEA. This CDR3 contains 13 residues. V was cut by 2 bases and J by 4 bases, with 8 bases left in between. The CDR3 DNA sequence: TGTGCCAGCAGCTTAACATATGGCACTGAAGCTTTCTTT. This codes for CASSLTYGTEAFF.

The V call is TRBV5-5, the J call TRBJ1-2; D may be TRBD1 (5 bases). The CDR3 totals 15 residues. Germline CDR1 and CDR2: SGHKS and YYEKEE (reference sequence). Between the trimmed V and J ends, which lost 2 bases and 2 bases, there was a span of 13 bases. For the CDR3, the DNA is TGTGCCAGCAGCTTTGCATGGGACGGAAACTATGGCTACACCTTC. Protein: CASSFAWDGNYGYTF.

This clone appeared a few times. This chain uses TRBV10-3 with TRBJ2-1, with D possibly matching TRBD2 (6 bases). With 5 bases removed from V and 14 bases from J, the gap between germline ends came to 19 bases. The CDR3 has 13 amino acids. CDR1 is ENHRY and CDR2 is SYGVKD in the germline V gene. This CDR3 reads CAISYDGPSGEFF. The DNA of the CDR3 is TGTGCCATCAGTTATGACGGGCCCTCGGGGGAGTTCTTC.

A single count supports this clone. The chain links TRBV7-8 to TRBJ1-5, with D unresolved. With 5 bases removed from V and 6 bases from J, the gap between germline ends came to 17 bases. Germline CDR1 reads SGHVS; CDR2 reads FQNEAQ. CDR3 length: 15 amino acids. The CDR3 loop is CASSLPGQSGQPQHF. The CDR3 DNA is TGTGCCAGCAGCCTCCCGGGTCAATCGGGTCAGCCCCAGCATTTT.

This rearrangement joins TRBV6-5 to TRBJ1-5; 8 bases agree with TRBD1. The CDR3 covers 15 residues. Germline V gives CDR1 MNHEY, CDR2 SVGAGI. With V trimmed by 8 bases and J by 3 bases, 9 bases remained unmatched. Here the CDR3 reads CASGPGTGVNQPQHF. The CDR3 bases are TGTGCCAGCGGACCAGGGACAGGCGTCAATCAGCCCCAGCATTTT.

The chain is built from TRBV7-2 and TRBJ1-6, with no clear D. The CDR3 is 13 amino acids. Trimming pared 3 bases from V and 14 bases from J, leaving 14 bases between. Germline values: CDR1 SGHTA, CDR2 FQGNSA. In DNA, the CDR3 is TGTGCCAGCAGCTTTCGGACCGTCGAGGCCCTCCACTTT. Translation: CASSFRTVEALHF.

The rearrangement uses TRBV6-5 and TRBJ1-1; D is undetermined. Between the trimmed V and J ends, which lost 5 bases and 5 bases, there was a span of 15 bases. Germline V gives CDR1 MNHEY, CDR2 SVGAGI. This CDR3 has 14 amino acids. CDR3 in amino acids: CASSMDASLTEAFF. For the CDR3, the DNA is TGTGCCAGCAGTATGGACGCTTCTTTGACTGAAGCTTTCTTT.

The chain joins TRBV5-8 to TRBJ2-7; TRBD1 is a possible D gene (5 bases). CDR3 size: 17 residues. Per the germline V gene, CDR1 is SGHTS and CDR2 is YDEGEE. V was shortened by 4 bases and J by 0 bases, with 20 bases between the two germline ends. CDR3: CASSHRTLGRLSYEQYF. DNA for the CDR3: TGTGCCAGCAGCCACAGGACCCTTGGACGGCTCTCCTACGAGCAGTACTTC.

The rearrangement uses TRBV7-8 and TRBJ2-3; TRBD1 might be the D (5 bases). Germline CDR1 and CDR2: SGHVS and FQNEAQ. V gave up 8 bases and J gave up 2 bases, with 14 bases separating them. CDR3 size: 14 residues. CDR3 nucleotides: TGTGCCAGCGGTTATAACAGGATCACAGATACGCAGTATTTT. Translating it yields CASGYNRITDTQYF.

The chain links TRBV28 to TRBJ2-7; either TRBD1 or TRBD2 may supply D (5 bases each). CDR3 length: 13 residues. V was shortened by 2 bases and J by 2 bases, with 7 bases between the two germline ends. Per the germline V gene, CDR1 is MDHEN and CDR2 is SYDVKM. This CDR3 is CASSLPGPYEQYF. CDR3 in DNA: TGTGCCAGCAGTTTACCGGGGCCCTACGAGCAGTACTTC.

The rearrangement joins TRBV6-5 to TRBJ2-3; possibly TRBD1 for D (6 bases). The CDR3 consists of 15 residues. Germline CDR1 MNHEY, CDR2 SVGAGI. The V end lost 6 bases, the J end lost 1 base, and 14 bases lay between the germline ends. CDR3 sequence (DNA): TGTGCCAGCAGCCTAAGTCCAGGGGGCACAGATACGCAGTATTTT. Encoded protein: CASSLSPGGTDTQYF.

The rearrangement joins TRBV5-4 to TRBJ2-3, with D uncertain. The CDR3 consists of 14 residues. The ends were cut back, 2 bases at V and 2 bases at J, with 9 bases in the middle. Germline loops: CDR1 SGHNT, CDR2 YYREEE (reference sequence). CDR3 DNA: TGTGCCAGCAGCTTCAACCGGAACACAGATACGCAGTATTTT. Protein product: CASSFNRNTDTQYF.

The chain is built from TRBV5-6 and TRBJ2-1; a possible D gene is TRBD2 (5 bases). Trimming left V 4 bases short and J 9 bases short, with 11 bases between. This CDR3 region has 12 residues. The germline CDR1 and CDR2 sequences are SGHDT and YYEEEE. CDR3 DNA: TGTGCCAGCAGCCGGGAAGGAGGTGAGCAGTTCTTC. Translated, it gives CASSREGGEQFF.

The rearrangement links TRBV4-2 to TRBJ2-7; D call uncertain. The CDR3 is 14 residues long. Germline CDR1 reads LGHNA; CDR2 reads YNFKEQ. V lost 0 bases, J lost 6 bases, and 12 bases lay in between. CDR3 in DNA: TGTGCCAGCAGCCAAGAGACCCCCGGGTCCGAGCAGTACTTC. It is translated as CASSQETPGSEQYF.

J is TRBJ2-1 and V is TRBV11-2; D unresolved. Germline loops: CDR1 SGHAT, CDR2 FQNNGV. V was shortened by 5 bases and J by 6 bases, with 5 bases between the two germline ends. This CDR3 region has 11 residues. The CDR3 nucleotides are TGTGCCAGCAGCCGGACCAATGAGCAGTTCTTC. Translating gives CASSRTNEQFF.

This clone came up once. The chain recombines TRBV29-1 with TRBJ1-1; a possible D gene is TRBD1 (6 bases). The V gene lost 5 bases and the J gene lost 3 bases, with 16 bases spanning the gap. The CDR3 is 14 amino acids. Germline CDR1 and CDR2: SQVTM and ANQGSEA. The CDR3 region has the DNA TGCAGCGTTCTGGAAGGGACACCGGACACTGAAGCTTTCTTT. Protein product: CSVLEGTPDTEAFF.

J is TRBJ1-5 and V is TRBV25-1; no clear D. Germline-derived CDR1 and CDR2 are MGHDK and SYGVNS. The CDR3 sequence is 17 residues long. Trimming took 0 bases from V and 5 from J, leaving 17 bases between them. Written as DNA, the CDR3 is TGTGCCAGCAGTGAATATGGGATCCCGCCGCCTCATCAGCCCCAGCATTTT. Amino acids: CASSEYGIPPPHQPQHF.

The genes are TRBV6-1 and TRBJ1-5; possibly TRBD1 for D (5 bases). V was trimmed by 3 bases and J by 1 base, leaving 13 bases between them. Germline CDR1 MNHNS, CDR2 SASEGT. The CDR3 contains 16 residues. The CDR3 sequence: CASSDFRVQSNQPQHF. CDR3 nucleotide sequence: TGTGCCAGCAGTGATTTCAGGGTGCAGAGCAATCAGCCCCAGCATTTT.

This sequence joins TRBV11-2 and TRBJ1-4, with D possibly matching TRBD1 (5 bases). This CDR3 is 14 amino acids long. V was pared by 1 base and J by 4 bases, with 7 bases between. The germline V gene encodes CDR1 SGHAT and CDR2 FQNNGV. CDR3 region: CASSLGGVNEKLFF. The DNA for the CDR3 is TGTGCCAGCAGCTTAGGAGGGGTTAATGAAAAACTGTTTTTT.

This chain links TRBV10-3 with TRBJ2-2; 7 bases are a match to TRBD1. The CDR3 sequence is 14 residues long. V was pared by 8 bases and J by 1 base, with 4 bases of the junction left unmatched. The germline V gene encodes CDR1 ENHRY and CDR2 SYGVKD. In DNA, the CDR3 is TGTGCCATCCAGACAGGGCGGAACACCGGGGAGCTGTTTTTT. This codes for CAIQTGRNTGELFF.